This T cell receptor (beta chain) was found in a study of ipilimumab plus nivolumab after autologous stem cell transplantation. Overall study context: Typical patient got a few ipilimumab doses and seven to nine nivolumab doses (median). DLBCL patients had primary refractory or relapsed disease.

The table came from immunoSEQ multiplex PCR; TCRdb's copy has only in-frame clones and leaves some out. The sample consists of about 10,000 clones, around 84% of them appearing once. Patients got ipilimumab 1 mg/kg beginning 14 to 28 days post-transplant. This CDR3 comprises 14 residues. Germline CDR1 SGDLS, CDR2 YYNGEE. V lost 0 bases, J lost 3 bases, and 7 bases lay in between. The V call is TRBV9, the J call TRBJ1-5; D gene unclear. This TCR derives from a male donor with diffuse large B-cell lymphoma. This material consisted of PBMCs, taken in a trial of ipilimumab plus nivolumab as post-transplant consolidation. In DNA form, the CDR3 reads TGTGCCAGCAGCGTAGACAGTTTCAATCAGCCCCAGCATTTT. The encoded protein is CASSVDSFNQPQHF.